Below are 14 T cell receptor beta chains sequenced from a single sample in a study of cytomegalovirus exposure and HLA in healthy donors. Both 60 Vbeta primers and 13 Jbeta primers went into the PCR. The repertoire was sequenced with immunoSEQ multiplex PCR; TCRdb's copy has only in-frame clones and lacks some. The sample shows roughly 200,000 clones, about 80% of them seen only once. Specimen: PBMCs. Receptors were obtained from a man younger than 35 in good health and CMV-seronegative.

This clone has just one count. The chain is built from TRBV18 and TRBJ1-1; no reliable D call. The V end was cut by 2 bases, the J end by 1 base, with 11 bases between. The CDR3 runs to 15 residues. The germline gives CDR1 KGHSH, CDR2 LQKENI. CDR3 in amino acids: CASSPGQPSNTEAFF. The CDR3 DNA reads TGTGCCAGCTCACCAGGCCAACCATCGAACACTGAAGCTTTCTTT.

The chain is built from TRBV2 and TRBJ2-7; 10 nucleotides line up with TRBD1. V was pared by 7 bases and J by 3 bases, with 9 bases of the junction left unmatched. There are 15 residues in the CDR3. The germline gives CDR1 SNHLY, CDR2 FYNNEI. The CDR3 protein is CASNHRDRGYYEQYF. CDR3 DNA sequence: TGTGCCAGCAACCACCGGGACAGGGGTTACTACGAGCAGTACTTC.

Remarks on this clone: A junction boundary mismatches the germline segment, possibly from a read error. V usage is TRBV7-9 and J usage is TRBJ2-5; maybe TRBD2 (5 bases). This CDR3 has 15 amino acids. CDR1 and CDR2 (germline): SEHNR, FQNEAQ (reference sequence). The CDR3 nucleotides read TGTTCCAGCAGCTTAGTTCCGGGAAGTTGGAAGACCCAGTACTTC. Encoded protein: CSSSLVPGSWKTQYF.

The chain employs TRBV9 and TRBJ2-2, with D possibly TRBD2 on 6 matching bases. In germline, CDR1 is SGDLS, CDR2 YYNGEE. V was pared by 5 bases and J by 2 bases, with 10 bases between. The CDR3 extends over 14 amino acids. The CDR3 nucleotides read TGTGCCAGCAGTTTAGCGGTCAACACCGGGGAGCTGTTTTTT. Translation: CASSLAVNTGELFF.

The rearrangement links TRBV12-2 to TRBJ1-5; the table's D gene call, TRBD1, was not cross checked with the DNA. TRBV12-2 is designated a pseudogene. CDR3 length equals 17 residues. CDR3 sequence: CASRLDIRPYSNQPQHF. The CDR3 region has the DNA TGTGCAAGTCGCTTAGATATCAGGCCGTATAGCAATCAGCCCCAGCATTTT.

The chain has TRBV12-5 and TRBJ1-1, with 8 positions matching TRBD1. The V segment lost 5 bases and the J segment 7 bases; nucleotides outside the gene matches: 12. The CDR3 loop spans 15 amino acids. CDR1 and CDR2 from the germline V gene are LGHNT and FRNRAP. The CDR3 sequence is CASGPTGQGAIEAFF. The CDR3 nucleotides are TGTGCTAGTGGTCCCACAGGTCAGGGGGCAATTGAAGCTTTCTTT.

This rearrangement joins TRBV5-1 to TRBJ2-1; 11 bases map to TRBD2. This CDR3 region has 14 residues. Trimming removed 4 bases from V and 7 bases from J; junction bases left unmatched: 4. The germline CDR1 and CDR2 sequences are SGHRS and YFSETQ. The CDR3 DNA follows: TGCGCCAGCAGCCCGGGACTAGCGGCTAATGAGCAGTTCTTC. Amino acids: CASSPGLAANEQFF.

This sequence joins TRBV27 and TRBJ1-2, with TRBD1 matching over 11 bases. With V trimmed by 7 bases and J by 8 bases, 18 bases remained unmatched. Germline V gene lookup returns CDR1 MNHEY and CDR2 SMNVEV (reference sequence). The CDR3 runs 17 residues. The DNA of the CDR3 is TGTGCCAGCACCAAAGAGAGGACAGGGGGCGTTGGAGCCGGCTACACCTTC. As protein: CASTKERTGGVGAGYTF.

This chain connects TRBV5-1 to TRBJ2-1; the match to TRBD2 covers 11 bases. Germline CDR1 is SGHRS and CDR2 is YFSETQ. The V and J ends lost 7 bases and 1 base, in that order; junction bases with no gene match: 1. This CDR3 is 14 amino acids long. The CDR3 bases are TGCGCCAGCGGGACTAGCGGTTCCTACAATGAGCAGTTCTTC. Its translation is CASGTSGSYNEQFF.

The genes are TRBV28 and TRBJ2-7; TRBD1 matches at 7 bases. The V and J ends lost 6 bases and 4 bases, in that order; junction bases with no gene match: 3. CDR3 size: 12 residues. Per the germline V gene, CDR1 is MDHEN and CDR2 is SYDVKM. CDR3: CASRQGMYEQYF. Here the CDR3 DNA reads TGTGCCAGCAGACAGGGGATGTACGAGCAGTACTTC.

The chain employs TRBV30 and TRBJ2-7, with D possibly TRBD1 on 5 matching bases. The V gene's germline CDR1 is GTSNPN and CDR2 SVGIG (reference sequence). Trimming stripped 0 bases from V and 2 bases from J, with 14 bases between. The CDR3 has 15 residues. The CDR3 nucleotides are TGTGCCTGGAGTGTAGGGGCGCTCCCCCCCTACGAGCAGTACTTC. Translation: CAWSVGALPPYEQYF. Using reference TRBV30 and TRBJ2-7 for the parts outside the CDR3, the full variable domain is SQTIHQWPATLVQPVGSPLSLECTVEGTSNPNLYWYRQAAGRGLQLLFYSVGIGQISSEVPQNLSASRPQDRQFILSSKKLLLSDSGFYLCAWSVGALPPYEQYFGPGTRLTVT.

This clone was counted only a few times. The rearrangement links TRBV5-4 to TRBJ2-4, with 9 bases identical to TRBD1. The CDR3 is 15 residues long. In germline, CDR1 is SGHNT, CDR2 YYREEE (reference sequence). After removal of 0 bases from V and 8 bases from J, the junction contained 6 bases not matched to a gene. The CDR3 region has the DNA TGTGCCAGCAGCTTGGTTGGGACAGGGAGATACATTCAGTACTTC. This sequence encodes CASSLVGTGRYIQYF.

V gene TRBV19 combines with J gene TRBJ1-5; 9 bases fit TRBD1. This CDR3 has 16 residues. CDR1 is LNHDA, CDR2 SQIVND, per germline (reference sequence). J gave up 4 bases and V 2 bases, and 6 bases lay outside the gene matches. This CDR3 reads CASSISLDRGNQPQHF. The CDR3 nucleotides read TGTGCCAGTAGTATAAGCCTGGACAGGGGAAATCAGCCCCAGCATTTT. The variable domain in full, with the rest retrieved from reference TRBV19 and TRBJ1-5, is DGGITQSPKYLFRKEGQNVTLSCEQNLNHDAMYWYRQDPGQGLRLIYYSQIVNDFQKGDIAEGYSVSREKKESFPLTVTSAQKNPTAFYLCASSISLDRGNQPQHFGDGTRLSIL.

The chain combines TRBV21-1 with TRBJ1-2; no check of the table's D call, TRBD1, against the DNA was made. TRBV21-1 is reported as a pseudogene. The CDR3 consists of 18 residues. The CDR3 spells CASSKNETGGRSNYGYTF. The DNA for the CDR3 is TGTGCCAGCAGCAAAAATGAAACAGGGGGAAGGTCTAACTATGGCTACACCTTC.